The 6 T cell receptor beta chains listed next were all sequenced from one sample in a study of shared clonotypes between healthy human individuals. Naivety among CD8 cells was defined by CD45RO negativity and positive CCR7 selection, thereby excluding terminally differentiated effector memory CD45RA+ cells. Clones were read by immunoSEQ multiplex PCR, and TCRdb kept only the in-frame ones, dropping some. Of hundreds of thousands of clones in the sample, roughly nine tenths were seen once. Sequenced: naive CD8+ T cells sorted from blood. The receptors shown here come from a man aged 30 to 45 in good health.

This sequence joins TRBV6-1 and TRBJ2-7, with 11 bases aligning to TRBD2. V lost 9 bases, J lost 0 bases, and 4 bases stayed unmatched. There are 14 residues in the CDR3. Germline V lookup: CDR1 MNHNS, CDR2 SASEGT. Here the CDR3 reads CASSLAGGSYEQYF. In DNA form, the CDR3 reads TGTGCCAGTTCCCTAGCGGGAGGCTCCTACGAGCAGTACTTC.

There are a few counts of this clone. This chain connects TRBV28 to TRBJ2-7; D possibly matches TRBD1 or TRBD2 (5 bases each). This CDR3 has 13 residues. Trimming shortened V by 5 bases and J by 7 bases, and 15 bases separated the two germline ends. Germline CDR1 reads MDHEN; CDR2 reads SYDVKM. In nucleotides, the CDR3 is TGTGCCAGCAGTCCTCAGGGACCAGTGGAGCAGTACTTC. Translating it yields CASSPQGPVEQYF.

The chain combines TRBV11-2 with TRBJ2-3, with TRBD2 matching over 9 bases. Germline V lookup: CDR1 SGHAT, CDR2 FQNNGV. V shed 4 bases, J shed 5 bases, and the junction held 7 bases outside the gene matches. This CDR3 contains 15 residues. The CDR3 DNA is TGTGCCAGCAGCTCAGCGGGAGGACGAATAGATACGCAGTATTTT. It yields the protein CASSSAGGRIDTQYF.

DNA of the CDR3: TGTGCCAGCAGTTTTGACCCCAACCCCACAGATACGCAGTATTTT. This codes for CASSFDPNPTDTQYF. This rearrangement joins TRBV27 to TRBJ2-3; no reliable D call. The V and J ends lost 3 bases and 2 bases respectively, with 12 bases between them. Germline CDR1 MNHEY, CDR2 SMNVEV (reference sequence). CDR3 length: 15 residues.

Notes on this clone: The identical CDR3 is also encoded by other nucleotide sequences in the sample. V is TRBV27 and J is TRBJ2-6, with D uncertain. This CDR3 contains 13 residues. The germline CDR1 and CDR2 sequences are MNHEY and SMNVEV (reference sequence). Trimming cost V 3 bases and J 2 bases, with 2 bases left between them. Written as DNA, the CDR3 is TGTGCCAGCAGTTTGGCTGGGGCCAACGTCCTGACTTTC. Translation: CASSLAGANVLTF.

This clone was detected ten times or more. Other DNA sequences in this specimen translate into the identical CDR3. J is TRBJ2-1 and V is TRBV27; D ambiguous. CDR1 and CDR2 (germline): MNHEY, SMNVEV (reference sequence). This CDR3 region has 12 residues. The V and J ends lost 2 bases and 8 bases respectively, with 7 bases between them. This chain's CDR3 is CASSLHGDEQFF. CDR3 DNA sequence: TGTGCCAGCAGTTTACATGGGGATGAGCAGTTCTTC.